This section outlines one T cell receptor beta chain sequence together with its context. As yet, its antigen is unknown. This record belongs to a study of Ad26.COV2.S vaccination and SARS-CoV-2 variants. Study-level findings and limits: It is possible that the TCR breadth and depth analyses underestimated the total T cell responses. Compared with placebo recipients, vaccine recipients had higher spike-specific TCR breadth.

The treatment here: 15 to 20 received Ad26.COV2.S at low or high dose, single or two shots; five or six received placebo; per-sample allocation not given. The samples were gathered on day 63 after the first injection of vaccine or placebo. The study used a vaccine consisting of an Ad26 vector that expressed Wuhan-strain SARS-CoV-2 spike. Assay used: immunoSEQ multiplex PCR; TCRdb lists only in-frame clones, some missing. The sample holds 400,000 to 450,000 clones, about 92% seen once. V lost 2 bases and J lost 8; bases outside the gene matches: 5. The CDR3 is made up of 13 amino acids. The germline V gene has CDR1 MNHEY and CDR2 SVGAGI.

The material was peripheral blood, obtained in a trial of Ad26.COV2.S vaccine versus placebo. This chain joins TRBV6-5 and TRBJ1-2, with 7 positions matching TRBD1. The TCR originated in a person aged 18-65 years who received the Ad26.COV2.S COVID-19 vaccine or a placebo. The CDR3 nucleotides read TGTGCCAGCAGTTACGCCGACAGGGACGGCTACACCTTC. Translating gives CASSYADRDGYTF.